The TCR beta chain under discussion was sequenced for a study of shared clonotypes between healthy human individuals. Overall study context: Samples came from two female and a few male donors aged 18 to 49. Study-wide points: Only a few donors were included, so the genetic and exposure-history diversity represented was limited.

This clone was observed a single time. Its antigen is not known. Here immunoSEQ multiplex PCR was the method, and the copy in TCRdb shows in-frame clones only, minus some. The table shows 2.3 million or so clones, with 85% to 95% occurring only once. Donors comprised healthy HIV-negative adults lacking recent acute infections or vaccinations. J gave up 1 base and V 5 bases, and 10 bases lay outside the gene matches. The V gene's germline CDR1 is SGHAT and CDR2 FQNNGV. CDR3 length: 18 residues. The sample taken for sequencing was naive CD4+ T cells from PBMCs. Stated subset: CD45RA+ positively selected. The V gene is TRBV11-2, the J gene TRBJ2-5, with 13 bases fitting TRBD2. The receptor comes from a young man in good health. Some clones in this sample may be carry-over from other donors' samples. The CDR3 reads CASSKPGGLAGSQETQYF. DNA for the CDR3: TGTGCCAGCAGCAAACCCGGGGGACTAGCGGGAAGCCAAGAGACCCAGTACTTC.